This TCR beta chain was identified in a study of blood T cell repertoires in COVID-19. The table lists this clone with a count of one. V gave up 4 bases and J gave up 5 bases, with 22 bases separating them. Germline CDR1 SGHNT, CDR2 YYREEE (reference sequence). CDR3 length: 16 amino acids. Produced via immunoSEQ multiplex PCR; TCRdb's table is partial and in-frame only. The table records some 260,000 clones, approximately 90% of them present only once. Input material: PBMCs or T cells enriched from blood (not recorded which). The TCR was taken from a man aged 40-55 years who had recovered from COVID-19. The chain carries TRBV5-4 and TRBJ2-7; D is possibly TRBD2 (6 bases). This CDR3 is CASSKGGAGYRDEQYF. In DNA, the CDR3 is TGTGCCAGCAGCAAAGGCGGGGCAGGGTATCGGGACGAGCAGTACTTC.